This record covers a single TCR beta chain. Method: immunoSEQ multiplex PCR; TCRdb's copy keeps in-frame clones and lacks some. The sample lists approximately 150,000 clones; about 93% were seen once. Samples with a second dose at about 4 or about 12 weeks were pooled together. This specimen belongs to a study of T cell responses to AZD1222 COVID-19 vaccine. This TCR derives from an adult who received the AZD1222 COVID-19 vaccine. The sequencing used peripheral blood, collected 28 days after the second AZD1222 dose.

CDR3 in DNA: TGTGCCAGCAGCTTACTAGGACAGGGGGCGCACGCTGAAGCTTTCTTT. Its protein is CASSLLGQGAHAEAFF. The chain is built from TRBV7-9 and TRBJ1-1; TRBD1 agrees at 11 bases. This CDR3 is built from 16 residues. V shed 2 bases, J shed 6 bases, and the junction held 8 bases outside the gene matches. Germline V CDR1 and CDR2: SEHNR, FQNEAQ (reference sequence). Full variable domain (remainder filled in from reference TRBV7-9 and TRBJ1-1): DTGVSQNPRHKITKRGQNVTFRCDPISEHNRLYWYRQTLGQGPEFLTYFQNEAQLEKSRLLSDRFSAERPKGSFSTLEIQRTEQGDSAMYLCASSLLGQGAHAEAFFGQGTRLTVV.